This TCR beta chain was documented in a study of T cell responses to AZD1222 COVID-19 vaccine. Findings and caveats of the study: The study found vaccine-associated CD4 TCRs spanning spike, dominant at 160-218 and 743-854.

Libraries were prepared by immunoSEQ multiplex PCR; TCRdb keeps only in-frame clonotypes and omits some of them. The sample includes 180,000 or so clones, 88% of them seen just once. Per the germline V gene, CDR1 is SGHAT and CDR2 is FQNNGV. This CDR3 contains 14 residues. The V and J ends lost 4 bases and 2 bases respectively, with 11 bases between them. As for this clone: The target antigen is unknown.

This sequence originates from an adult who received the AZD1222 COVID-19 vaccine. The sequencing used peripheral blood, collected 28 days after the second AZD1222 dose. The chain combines TRBV11-2 with TRBJ2-5; D is possibly TRBD1 (6 bases). CDR3 in DNA: TGTGCCAGCAGCTCCGGACAGCTACAAGAGACCCAGTACTTC. It specifies CASSSGQLQETQYF.